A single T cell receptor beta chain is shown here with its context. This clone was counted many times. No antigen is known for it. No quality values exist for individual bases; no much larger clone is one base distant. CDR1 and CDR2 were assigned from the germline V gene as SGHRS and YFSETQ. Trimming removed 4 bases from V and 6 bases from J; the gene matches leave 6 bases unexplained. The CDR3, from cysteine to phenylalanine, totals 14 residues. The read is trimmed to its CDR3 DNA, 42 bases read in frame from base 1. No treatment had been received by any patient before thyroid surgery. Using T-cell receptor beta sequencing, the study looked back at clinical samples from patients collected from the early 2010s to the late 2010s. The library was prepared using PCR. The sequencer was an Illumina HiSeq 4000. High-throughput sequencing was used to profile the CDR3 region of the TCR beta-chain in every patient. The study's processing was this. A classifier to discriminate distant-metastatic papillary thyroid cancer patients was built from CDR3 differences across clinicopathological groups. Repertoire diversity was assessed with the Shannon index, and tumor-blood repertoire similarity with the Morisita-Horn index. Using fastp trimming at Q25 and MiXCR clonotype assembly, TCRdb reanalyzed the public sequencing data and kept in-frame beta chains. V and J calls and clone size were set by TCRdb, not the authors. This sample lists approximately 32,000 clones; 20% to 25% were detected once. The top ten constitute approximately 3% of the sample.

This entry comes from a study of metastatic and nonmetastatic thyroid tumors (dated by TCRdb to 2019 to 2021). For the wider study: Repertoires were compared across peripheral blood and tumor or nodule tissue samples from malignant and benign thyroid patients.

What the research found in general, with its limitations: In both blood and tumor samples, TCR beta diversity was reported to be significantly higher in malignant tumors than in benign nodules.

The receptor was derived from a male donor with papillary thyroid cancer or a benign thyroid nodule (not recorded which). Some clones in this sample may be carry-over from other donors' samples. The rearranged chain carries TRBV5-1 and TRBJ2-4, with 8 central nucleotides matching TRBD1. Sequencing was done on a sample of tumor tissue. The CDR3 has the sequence CASSQRQGLNIQYF. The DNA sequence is TGCGCCAGCAGCCAAAGACAGGGGCTAAACATTCAGTACTTC. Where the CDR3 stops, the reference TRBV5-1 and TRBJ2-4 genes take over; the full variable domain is KAGVTQTPRYLIKTRGQQVTLSCSPISGHRSVSWYQQTPGQGLQFLFEYFSETQRNKGNFPGRFSGRQFSNSRSEMNVSTLELGDSALYLCASSQRQGLNIQYFGAGTRLSVL.